What follows are 8 T cell receptor beta chains derived from one specimen sequenced in a study of shared clonotypes between healthy human individuals. The protocol was immunoSEQ multiplex PCR, while the TCRdb copy is restricted to in-frame clones and leaves out a portion. The profile shows 550,000 to 700,000 clones, roughly 72% of them singletons. Sequences were obtained from memory CD4+ T cells sorted from blood. The sample's subset: CD45RA-negative fraction. Receptors were obtained from a woman aged 30 to 39 in good health.

This clone was seen only a few times. The gene calls are TRBV19 and TRBJ2-5; 8 bases match TRBD2. CDR1 LNHDA and CDR2 SQIVND come from the germline V gene (reference sequence). The CDR3 contains 14 residues. J was trimmed by 5 bases and V by 4 bases; bases with no gene match: 6. CDR3 in DNA: TGTGCCAGTAGTACCGGGACTAGTAAGGAGACCCAGTACTTC. This codes for CASSTGTSKETQYF.

This rearrangement joins TRBV6-1 to TRBJ1-2; 10 bases agree with TRBD1. Germline CDR1 reads MNHNS; CDR2 reads SASEGT. With 1 base clipped from V and 4 bases from J, the junction kept 3 bases outside the gene matches. This CDR3 is built from 15 residues. As DNA, the CDR3 is TGTGCCAGCAGTGAAGGGACAGGGGGAAGCTATGGCTACACCTTC. It specifies CASSEGTGGSYGYTF.

This clone has just a few counts. The CDR3 spells CASSFTTSEAFF. The CDR3 DNA sequence: TGTGCCAGCAGCTTTACCACGTCTGAAGCTTTCTTT. The chain uses TRBV11-1 and TRBJ1-1, with D unclear. Germline values: CDR1 SGHAT, CDR2 FQDESV (reference sequence). This CDR3 spans 12 amino acids. Trimming removed 3 bases at V and 6 bases at J, with 8 bases between.

V usage is TRBV29-1 and J usage is TRBJ2-1, with D maybe TRBD2 (5 bases). This CDR3 comprises 16 residues. Germline V gene sequence: CDR1 SQVTM, CDR2 ANQGSEA. Trimming left V 5 bases short and J 3 bases short, with 20 bases between. In DNA form, the CDR3 reads TGCAGCGTTATCAGCGATCGGCCGCGGGTCTACAATGAGCAGTTCTTC. Its protein product is CSVISDRPRVYNEQFF.

V is TRBV25-1 and J is TRBJ2-6; D is unclear. The CDR3 contains 15 residues. V was trimmed by 7 bases and J by 0 bases, leaving 10 bases between them. The germline V gene has CDR1 MGHDK and CDR2 SYGVNS. The CDR3 spells CASTRPGSGANVLTF. The CDR3 DNA is TGTGCCAGCACCCGACCCGGCTCTGGGGCCAACGTCCTGACTTTC.

The V gene is TRBV11-2, the J gene TRBJ2-7, with a possible D match to TRBD1 (5 bases). The CDR3 totals 15 residues. Germline V gene lookup returns CDR1 SGHAT and CDR2 FQNNGV. Trimming took off 0 bases at V and 4 bases at J, with 13 bases between the two ends. The CDR3 spells CASSLDGAASYEQYF. The CDR3, as DNA: TGTGCCAGCAGCTTAGATGGGGCGGCTTCATACGAGCAGTACTTC.

The chain carries TRBV30 and TRBJ2-2; a weak D match, TRBD1 (5 bases). Germline V gene lookup returns CDR1 GTSNPN and CDR2 SVGIG (reference sequence). The CDR3 totals 16 residues. With 2 bases removed from V and 0 bases from J, the gap between germline ends came to 13 bases. CDR3 nucleotide sequence: TGTGCCTGGAGTCCAGGGCCCGCATCGAACACCGGGGAGCTGTTTTTT. This gives the protein CAWSPGPASNTGELFF.

The gene calls are TRBV10-1 and TRBJ2-1, with D perhaps TRBD2 (5 bases). V gave up 2 bases and J gave up 7 bases, with 12 bases separating them. The CDR3 extends over 14 amino acids. Per the germline V gene, CDR1 is WNHNN and CDR2 is SYGVQD (reference sequence). CDR3 sequence: CASSEMGWENEQFF. In DNA form, the CDR3 reads TGCGCCAGCAGTGAGATGGGGTGGGAGAATGAGCAGTTCTTC.